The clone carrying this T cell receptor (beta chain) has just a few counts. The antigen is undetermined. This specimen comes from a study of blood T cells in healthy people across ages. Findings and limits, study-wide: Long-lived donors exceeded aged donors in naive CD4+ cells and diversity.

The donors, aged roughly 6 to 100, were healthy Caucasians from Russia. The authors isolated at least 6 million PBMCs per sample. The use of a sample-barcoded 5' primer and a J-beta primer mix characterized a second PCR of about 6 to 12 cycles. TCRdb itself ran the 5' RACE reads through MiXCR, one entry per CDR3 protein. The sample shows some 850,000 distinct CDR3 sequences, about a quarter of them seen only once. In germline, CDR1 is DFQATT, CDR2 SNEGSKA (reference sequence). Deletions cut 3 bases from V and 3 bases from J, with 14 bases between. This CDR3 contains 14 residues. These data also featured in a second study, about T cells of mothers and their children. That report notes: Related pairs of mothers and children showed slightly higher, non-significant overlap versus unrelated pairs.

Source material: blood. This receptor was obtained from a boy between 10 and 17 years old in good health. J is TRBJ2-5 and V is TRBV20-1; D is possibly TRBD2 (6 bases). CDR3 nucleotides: TGCAGTGCTAGCACTGGGGGGACCAAAGAGACCCAGTACTTC. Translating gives CSASTGGTKETQYF.